This record concerns one TCR beta chain sequence. Antigen specificity is unknown. The sample belongs to a study of shared clonotypes between healthy human individuals. Broader study findings: Compared with memory subsets, naive subsets generally had larger estimated richness. Non-shared clonotypes displayed generation probabilities falling below those of clonotypes present in all four donors. Sharing across four donors was highest in naive CD4 (roughly 5%) and lowest in memory CD8 (roughly 0.4%).

The method was immunoSEQ multiplex PCR; TCRdb's version includes in-frame clones alone and lacks a portion of them. The table records about 1,800,000 clones, 85% to 95% of them present only once. Naive CD8 populations comprised CD45RO-negative cells positively selected for CCR7, excluding terminally differentiated effector memory CD45RA+ cells. Only Caucasian adults living in Nashville, Tennessee served as donors. Trimming took 6 bases from V and 7 from J, leaving 18 bases between them. The germline CDR1 and CDR2 sequences are GTSNPN and SVGIG (reference sequence). The CDR3 sequence is 14 residues long.

This rearrangement joins TRBV30 to TRBJ1-4; TRBD1 is a possible D gene (6 bases). The sequence came from a man aged 18 to 30 in good health. Sequenced sample: naive CD8+ T cells sorted from blood. The chain's CDR3 is CACSRGGIGEKLFF. Here the CDR3 DNA reads TGTGCCTGTTCTAGAGGGGGGATCGGTGAAAAACTGTTTTTT. Together with reference TRBV30 and TRBJ1-4, the CDR3 gives the full variable domain: SQTIHQWPATLVQPVGSPLSLECTVEGTSNPNLYWYRQAAGRGLQLLFYSVGIGQISSEVPQNLSASRPQDRQFILSSKKLLLSDSGFYLCACSRGGIGEKLFFGSGTQLSVL.